The 14 T cell receptor beta chains in this list originate from one sample, sequenced in a study of vaccination effects on CD4 cells after COVID-19. Before sequencing took place, the ViraFEST assay used viral peptide pools to expand antigen-specific CD4+ T cells. Following a roughly 11-day culture, CD4+ T cells were purified. According to the study, vaccine recipients showed no prior SARS-CoV-2 infection and negative nucleocapsid antibodies. Their antigens remain unidentified. This table comes from immunoSEQ multiplex PCR, and its TCRdb copy is limited to in-frame clones, with some not included. The table includes approximately 30,000 clones, less than 80% detected once. Material: CD4+ T cells from PBMCs cultured with HCoV-OC43 spike peptides, obtained before COVID-19 vaccination. Subset specified: HCoV-OC43 spike overlapping peptide pool stimulation. The receptors were sampled from a human donor who received a COVID-19 vaccine.

Points on this clone: At one end the junction does not follow the germline gene, possibly because of a read error. This chain joins TRBV18 and TRBJ2-7; D is unclear. CDR1 and CDR2 from the germline V gene are KGHSH and LQKENI. The CDR3 is 12 amino acids. The CDR3 DNA reads TGTGCCAGCTCCCCACTATCCTACGAGCAGTACTTC. Its protein product is CASSPLSYEQYF.

This sequence joins TRBV3-1 (or the pseudogene TRBV3-2) and TRBJ2-2; D possibly uses TRBD1 or TRBD2 (7 bases each). Trimming shortened V by 4 bases and J by 5 bases, and 17 bases separated the two germline ends. Germline CDR1 LGHDT, CDR2 YNNKEL (reference sequence). The CDR3 is made up of 16 amino acids. For the CDR3, the DNA is TGTGCCAGCAGCCCAATATCAGGGGGGGCTACCGGGGAGCTGTTTTTT. As protein: CASSPISGGATGELFF.

This clone showed up just a few times. The chain carries TRBV2 and TRBJ2-1, with D hard to call. V gave up 5 bases and J gave up 4 bases, with 3 bases separating them. The CDR3 covers 11 residues. Per germline, CDR1 SNHLY and CDR2 FYNNEI. The CDR3 sequence is CASSLYNEQFF. DNA of the CDR3: TGTGCCAGCAGTCTATACAATGAGCAGTTCTTC. The full variable domain, with the rest looked up from reference TRBV2 and TRBJ2-1, is EPEVTQTPSHQVTQMGQEVILRCVPISNHLYFYWYRQILGQKVEFLVSFYNNEISEKSEIFDDQFSVERPDGSNFTLKIRSTKLEDSAMYFCASSLYNEQFFGPGTRLTVL.

The genes are TRBV7-9 and TRBJ1-3; D is unclear. Germline CDR1 is SEHNR and CDR2 is FQNEAQ (reference sequence). V gave up 1 base and J gave up 0 bases, with 1 base separating them. This CDR3 has 13 amino acids. DNA of the CDR3: TGTGCCAGCAGCTTAGACTCTGGAAACACCATATATTTT. It specifies CASSLDSGNTIYF. The whole variable domain, remainder taken from reference TRBV7-9 and TRBJ1-3, is DTGVSQNPRHKITKRGQNVTFRCDPISEHNRLYWYRQTLGQGPEFLTYFQNEAQLEKSRLLSDRFSAERPKGSFSTLEIQRTEQGDSAMYLCASSLDSGNTIYFGEGSWLTVV.

The chain has TRBV5-4 and TRBJ2-3, with a weak D call TRBD1 (6 bases). Per the germline V gene, CDR1 is SGHNT and CDR2 is YYREEE (reference sequence). The V gene lost 4 bases and the J gene lost 10 bases, with 16 bases spanning the gap. This CDR3 has 13 amino acids. CDR3 nucleotide sequence: TGTGCCAGCAGCCGTAGGGGACAAGCTTCGCAGTATTTT. Its translation: CASSRRGQASQYF.

The genes are TRBV20-1 and TRBJ2-7; a possible D gene is TRBD2 (5 bases). The CDR3 runs 14 residues. The germline V gene has CDR1 DFQATT and CDR2 SNEGSKA (reference sequence). Between the trimmed V and J ends, which lost 3 bases and 2 bases, there was a span of 14 bases. CDR3 region: CSASGLGSPYEQYF. The CDR3 DNA reads TGCAGTGCTAGTGGACTGGGCAGCCCCTACGAGCAGTACTTC.

V and J are TRBV9 and TRBJ2-7; D might be TRBD2 (5 bases). The length of the CDR3 is 15 residues. Germline CDR1 reads SGDLS; CDR2 reads YYNGEE. Trimming shortened V by 0 bases and J by 3 bases, and 13 bases separated the two germline ends. The CDR3 loop is CASSVGLASNYEQYF. CDR3 sequence (DNA): TGTGCCAGCAGCGTAGGTCTTGCTAGCAACTACGAGCAGTACTTC.

The V and J genes are TRBV19 and TRBJ2-4; D perhaps matches TRBD1 (6 bases). Per germline, CDR1 LNHDA and CDR2 SQIVND (reference sequence). This CDR3 has 17 residues. V was shortened by 5 bases and J by 0 bases, with 17 bases between the two germline ends. The CDR3 sequence is CASSRQGINLAKNIQYF. CDR3 in DNA: TGTGCCAGTAGTCGGCAGGGGATAAACCTAGCCAAAAACATTCAGTACTTC.

The gene calls are TRBV3-1 (or the pseudogene TRBV3-2) and TRBJ1-2; 9 bases match TRBD1. Germline V gene lookup returns CDR1 LGHDT and CDR2 YNNKEL (reference sequence). The CDR3 runs to 16 residues. V trimming: 1 base; J trimming: 4 bases; junction bases outside the gene matches: 7. The CDR3 sequence: CASSQGTGENSYGYTF. The CDR3 coding sequence is TGTGCCAGCAGCCAAGGGACAGGGGAGAATTCCTATGGCTACACCTTC.

The chain employs TRBV18 and TRBJ2-4; no definite D call. The length of the CDR3 is 16 residues. Trimming pared 2 bases from V and 1 base from J, leaving 12 bases between. From germline, CDR1 is KGHSH and CDR2 LQKENI. In nucleotides, the CDR3 is TGTGCCAGCTCACCAGAGACCTCCGCGGCCAAAAACATTCAGTACTTC. Its translation is CASSPETSAAKNIQYF.

The chain employs TRBV7-2 and TRBJ2-7; 9 bases align to TRBD2. After removal of 2 bases from V and 2 bases from J, the junction contained 4 bases not matched to a gene. Germline lookup yields CDR1 SGHTA and CDR2 FQGNSA. The CDR3 runs 15 residues. Here the CDR3 DNA reads TGTGCCAGCAGCTTACAAGCGGGAGGTGCCTACGAGCAGTACTTC. It yields the protein CASSLQAGGAYEQYF. Filled out from reference TRBV7-2 and TRBJ2-7, the complete variable domain reads GAGVSQSPSNKVTEKGKDVELRCDPISGHTALYWYRQSLGQGLEFLIYFQGNSAPDKSGLPSDRFSAERTGGSVSTLTIQRTQQEDSAVYLCASSLQAGGAYEQYFGPGTRLTVT.

The chain carries TRBV5-6 and TRBJ2-4; 7 bases agree with TRBD2. The length of the CDR3 is 15 residues. V dropped 4 bases and J dropped 6; count of bases not matched to a gene: 10. Per the germline V gene, CDR1 is SGHDT and CDR2 is YYEEEE. The CDR3 protein is CASSHGPREGNIQYF. In DNA form, the CDR3 reads TGTGCCAGCAGCCATGGTCCCAGGGAGGGAAACATTCAGTACTTC.

The V call is TRBV27, the J call TRBJ2-3; perhaps D is TRBD1 or TRBD2 (6 bases each). This CDR3 spans 16 amino acids. Trimming stripped 5 bases from V and 8 bases from J, with 23 bases between. Per germline, CDR1 MNHEY and CDR2 SMNVEV (reference sequence). CDR3 coding DNA: TGTGCCAGCAGTGTGACCGCCGGGGGCTGGTGGGGTACGCAGTATTTT. Translation gives CASSVTAGGWWGTQYF.

V usage is TRBV7-9 and J usage is TRBJ1-2; D remains unclear. Trimming shortened V by 1 base and J by 8 bases, and 5 bases separated the two germline ends. CDR3 length: 11 residues. Per germline, CDR1 SEHNR and CDR2 FQNEAQ (reference sequence). The CDR3 spells CASSLEEGYTF. For the CDR3, the DNA is TGTGCCAGCAGCTTAGAGGAGGGCTACACCTTC.